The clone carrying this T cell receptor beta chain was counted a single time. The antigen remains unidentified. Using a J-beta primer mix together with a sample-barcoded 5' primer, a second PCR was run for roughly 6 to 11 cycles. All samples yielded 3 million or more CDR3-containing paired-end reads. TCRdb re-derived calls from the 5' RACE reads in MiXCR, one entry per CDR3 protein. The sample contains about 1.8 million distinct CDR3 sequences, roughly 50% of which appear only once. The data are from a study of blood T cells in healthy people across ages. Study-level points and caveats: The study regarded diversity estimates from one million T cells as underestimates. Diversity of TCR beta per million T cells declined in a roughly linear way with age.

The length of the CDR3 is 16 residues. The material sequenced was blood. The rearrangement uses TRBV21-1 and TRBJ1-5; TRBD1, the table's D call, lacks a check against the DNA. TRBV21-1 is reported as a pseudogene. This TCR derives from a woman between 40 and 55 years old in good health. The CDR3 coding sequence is TGTGCCAGCAGCAAAGGGTTACAGGGGGGGTATCAGCCCCAGCATTTT. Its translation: CASSKGLQGGYQPQHF.